The 24 T cell receptor beta chains below were found in one sample sequenced in a study of OX40 agonist ivuxolimab in advanced cancers. Library preparation was by the immunoSEQ multiplex PCR assay. In its TCRdb copy, this immuneACCESS table keeps in-frame sequences only and misses some clones. Where compared with another copy, unresolved V genes explain less than half of these, and the others have no known cause. This sample holds 55,000 to 70,000 clones; 80% to 85% were observed only once. The top ten constitute over 4% of the sample. The source was CD4+ or CD8+ T cells sorted from blood, collected in a trial of the OX40 agonist ivuxolimab. The receptors shown here come from an adult with an advanced solid tumor such as melanoma, head and neck, liver or kidney cancer.

The genes are TRBV27 and TRBJ2-7; 7 bases are shared with TRBD1. Germline V gene lookup returns CDR1 MNHEY and CDR2 SMNVEV (reference sequence). Losses at the gene ends were 5 bases for V and 0 bases for J; bases not matched to a gene: 10. The CDR3 sequence is 16 residues long. CDR3 sequence: CASSNSGQDSSYEQYF. The DNA for the CDR3 is TGTGCCAGCAGTAACTCCGGACAGGACAGCTCCTACGAGCAGTACTTC.

V gene TRBV19 combines with J gene TRBJ2-2; 15 nucleotides align to TRBD2. Per the germline V gene, CDR1 is LNHDA and CDR2 is SQIVND (reference sequence). The CDR3 has 15 amino acids. The V segment lost 8 bases and the J segment 5 bases; nucleotides outside the gene matches: 3. For the CDR3, the DNA is TGTGCCAGTGCGGGACTAGCGGGAGGAACCGGGGAGCTGTTTTTT. This gives the protein CASAGLAGGTGELFF. Looking up the rest from reference TRBV19 and TRBJ2-2 gives the full variable domain: DGGITQSPKYLFRKEGQNVTLSCEQNLNHDAMYWYRQDPGQGLRLIYYSQIVNDFQKGDIAEGYSVSREKKESFPLTVTSAQKNPTAFYLCASAGLAGGTGELFFGEGSRLTVL.

This clone was counted a single time. The chain recombines TRBV27 with TRBJ2-3; D might be TRBD2 (6 bases). Germline CDR1 reads MNHEY; CDR2 reads SMNVEV (reference sequence). The V and J ends lost 6 bases and 6 bases respectively, with 13 bases between them. The length of the CDR3 is 13 residues. The CDR3 sequence: CASRRWREDTQYF. The CDR3 DNA reads as TGTGCCAGCAGACGATGGAGGGAGGATACGCAGTATTTT.

The V and J genes are TRBV28 and TRBJ2-7; 12 nucleotides line up with TRBD2. CDR1 MDHEN and CDR2 SYDVKM come from the germline V gene. The CDR3 runs to 14 residues. The V gene end was trimmed by 5 bases and the J gene end by 5 bases; junction bases not matched to a gene: 4. The DNA of the CDR3 is TGTGCCAGCAGTCCTAGCGGGAGGGTCGACGAGCAGTACTTC. Amino acids: CASSPSGRVDEQYF.

The J gene is TRBJ1-1, the V gene TRBV28; D gene uncertain. The CDR3 sequence is 12 residues long. The V gene lost 6 bases and the J gene lost 3 bases, with 8 bases spanning the gap. The germline gives CDR1 MDHEN, CDR2 SYDVKM. The CDR3 nucleotides read TGTGCCAGCAGGGGTGGGGACACTGAAGCTTTCTTT. Its translation is CASRGGDTEAFF.

The genes are TRBV5-5 and TRBJ1-5, with TRBD1 identical over 8 bases. J was trimmed by 6 bases and V by 3 bases; bases with no gene match: 8. This CDR3 comprises 15 residues. CDR1 and CDR2 (germline): SGHKS, YYEKEE (reference sequence). CDR3 in DNA: TGTGCCAGCAGCTCACAGGGGGACGGTGGTCAGCCCCAGCATTTT. Translating it yields CASSSQGDGGQPQHF.

The chain combines TRBV14 with TRBJ2-2, with 8 bases fitting TRBD1. The trim removed 0 bases at V and 0 bases at J, leaving 9 bases unmatched. Germline V gene data show CDR1 as SGHDN and CDR2 as FVKESK. This CDR3 contains 19 residues. This chain's CDR3 is CASSQDGQGGGSNTGELFF. CDR3 nucleotides: TGTGCCAGCAGCCAAGATGGACAGGGAGGAGGGTCGAACACCGGGGAGCTGTTTTTT.

V and J are TRBV6-6 and TRBJ2-5; D is possibly TRBD1 (6 bases). The J call is doubtful: the DNA matches TRBJ2-7 better. This CDR3 spans 15 amino acids. Germline CDR1 MNHNY, CDR2 SVGAGI (reference sequence). The CDR3 protein is CASRPRQGYSYEQYF. For the CDR3, the DNA is TGTGCCAGCCGCCCACGGCAGGGGTATTCCTACGAGCAGTACTTC.

The rearrangement links TRBV27 to TRBJ1-4; 10 bases fit TRBD1. The trim removed 3 bases at V and 6 bases at J, leaving 10 bases unmatched. The germline CDR1 and CDR2 sequences are MNHEY and SMNVEV (reference sequence). The CDR3 loop spans 17 amino acids. This chain's CDR3 is CASSFTGQGWVHEKLFF. The CDR3 nucleotides are TGTGCCAGCAGTTTTACGGGACAGGGGTGGGTGCATGAAAAACTGTTTTTT. The whole variable domain, filled in from reference TRBV27 and TRBJ1-4, reads EAQVTQNPRYLITVTGKKLTVTCSQNMNHEYMSWYRQDPGLGLRQIYYSMNVEVTDKGDVPEGYKVSRKEKRNFPLILESPSPNQTSLYFCASSFTGQGWVHEKLFFGSGTQLSVL.

The chain combines TRBV10-3 with TRBJ2-1; D is tentatively TRBD1 or TRBD2 (5 bases each). The V and J ends lost 6 bases and 8 bases respectively, with 14 bases between them. The germline CDR1 and CDR2 sequences are ENHRY and SYGVKD. The CDR3 has 13 amino acids. The DNA for the CDR3 is TGTGCCATCAGCACCGGGGCCTCCTATGAGCAGTTCTTC. This encodes CAISTGASYEQFF.

CDR3 DNA sequence: TGTGCCAGCAGCGTAGTATCAGGGGCTGAAGCTTTCTTT. Its protein product is CASSVVSGAEAFF. This chain joins TRBV9 and TRBJ1-1; D perhaps matches TRBD1 (6 bases). Germline CDR1 SGDLS, CDR2 YYNGEE. The V and J ends lost 0 bases and 6 bases respectively, with 9 bases between them. The CDR3 extends over 13 amino acids.

This rearrangement joins TRBV9 to TRBJ1-2; D possibly corresponds to TRBD1 (6 bases). Germline values: CDR1 SGDLS, CDR2 YYNGEE. This CDR3 comprises 14 residues. The ends were cut back, 3 bases at V and 2 bases at J, with 11 bases in the middle. The CDR3 DNA reads as TGTGCCAGCAGCGCCCAAACAGGGAACTATGGCTACACCTTC. It specifies CASSAQTGNYGYTF.

V is TRBV4-1 and J is TRBJ2-3; the match to TRBD2 covers 14 bases. The CDR3 is 17 amino acids. CDR1 and CDR2 from the germline V gene are MGHRA and YSYEKL. V lost 4 bases to trimming and J lost 0 bases; unmatched junction nucleotides: 3. The CDR3 region is CASSPWTSGRSTDTQYF. For the CDR3, the DNA is TGCGCCAGCAGCCCCTGGACTAGCGGGAGGAGCACAGATACGCAGTATTTT.

The chain has TRBV2 and TRBJ1-5; the D is unclear. Deletions cut 2 bases from V and 5 bases from J, with 16 bases between. CDR1 and CDR2 (germline): SNHLY, FYNNEI. This CDR3 is built from 16 residues. The CDR3 region is CASSERAGLLDQPQHF. The CDR3 nucleotides are TGTGCCAGCAGTGAAAGGGCAGGTTTGTTGGATCAGCCCCAGCATTTT.

This clone was recorded once. The gene calls are TRBV7-9 and TRBJ2-1; D is ambiguous. Trimming left V 2 bases short and J 0 bases short, with 14 bases between. This CDR3 spans 17 amino acids. Looked up from germline, CDR1 is SEHNR and CDR2 is FQNEAQ (reference sequence). CDR3 DNA sequence: TGTGCCAGCAGCTTACCCCCCTACCCGGGCTCCTACAATGAGCAGTTCTTC. Protein: CASSLPPYPGSYNEQFF.

This chain joins TRBV27 and TRBJ2-1; 12 nucleotides match TRBD2. With V trimmed by 6 bases and J by 4 bases, 13 bases remained unmatched. The germline V gene has CDR1 MNHEY and CDR2 SMNVEV (reference sequence). This CDR3 is 18 amino acids long. CDR3 loop: CASSPIIRLAGGYNEQFF. The DNA of the CDR3 is TGTGCCAGCAGCCCAATTATTCGCCTAGCGGGGGGGTACAATGAGCAGTTCTTC.

The J gene is TRBJ2-1, the V gene TRBV10-3, with 11 nucleotides matching TRBD2. Germline V gene lookup returns CDR1 ENHRY and CDR2 SYGVKD. The CDR3 consists of 20 residues. V shed 4 bases and J 2 bases; nucleotides not matched to a gene: 16. The chain's CDR3 is CAISAPGTRISGGAYNEQFF. In nucleotides, the CDR3 is TGTGCCATCAGTGCTCCCGGGACGAGAATTAGCGGGGGGGCCTACAATGAGCAGTTCTTC.

The rearrangement joins TRBV28 to TRBJ2-1; D is unresolved. CDR1 and CDR2 from the germline V gene are MDHEN and SYDVKM. The CDR3 is 14 amino acids. V lost 10 bases and J lost 7, with 20 bases in between. For the CDR3, the DNA is TGTGCCACCCTGGGCAGCTTGAACCCGAATGAGCAGTTCTTC. As protein: CATLGSLNPNEQFF.

The V gene is TRBV7-3, the J gene TRBJ1-5; tentative D call: TRBD1 (6 bases). In germline, CDR1 is SGHTA, CDR2 FQGTGA. The CDR3 is made up of 15 amino acids. The V gene lost 2 bases and the J gene lost 5 bases, with 13 bases spanning the gap. CDR3 in DNA: TGTGCCAGCAGCTTAGGATTAGGGGGTCATCAGCCCCAGCATTTT. Translated: CASSLGLGGHQPQHF.

V gene TRBV19 combines with J gene TRBJ1-2; D not resolved. Per the germline V gene, CDR1 is LNHDA and CDR2 is SQIVND (reference sequence). The CDR3 runs to 15 residues. The germline V and J ends were trimmed by 5 bases and 1 base, with 14 bases remaining between them. CDR3 sequence: CASSLPTGGNYGYTF. As DNA, the CDR3 is TGTGCCAGTAGTCTCCCCACTGGAGGTAACTATGGCTACACCTTC.

The chain carries TRBV10-1 and TRBJ2-7, with D unclear. The germline V gene encodes CDR1 WNHNN and CDR2 SYGVQD (reference sequence). The CDR3 length is 12 residues. V lost 5 bases and J lost 5, with 10 bases in between. CDR3 residues: CASSSSLHEQYF. For the CDR3, the DNA is TGCGCCAGCAGTTCGTCTCTTCACGAGCAGTACTTC.

This clone appeared once. The chain has TRBV5-1 and TRBJ2-7; D may be TRBD1 (5 bases). The CDR3 has 14 amino acids. From germline, CDR1 is SGHRS and CDR2 YFSETQ. Trimming stripped 3 bases from V and 0 bases from J, with 10 bases between. CDR3 nucleotide sequence: TGCGCCAGCAGCTCGGACACCAACTCCTACGAGCAGTACTTC. Protein product: CASSSDTNSYEQYF.

This clone appeared a single time. This rearrangement joins TRBV28 to TRBJ2-7; D is possibly TRBD2 (7 bases). Germline V CDR1 and CDR2: MDHEN, SYDVKM. With 6 bases removed from V and 2 bases from J, the gap between germline ends came to 20 bases. This CDR3 has 16 residues. CDR3 sequence reads: CASRSPTGRGPYEQYF. Here the CDR3 DNA reads TGTGCCAGCAGATCGCCCACAGGGAGGGGCCCCTACGAGCAGTACTTC. Supplemented by reference TRBV28 and TRBJ2-7, the full variable domain reads DVKVTQSSRYLVKRTGEKVFLECVQDMDHENMFWYRQDPGLGLRLIYFSYDVKMKEKGDIPEGYSVSREKKERFSLILESASTNQTSMYLCASRSPTGRGPYEQYFGPGTRLTVT.

The V and J genes are TRBV9 and TRBJ2-2; 16 bases fit TRBD2. CDR1 is SGDLS, CDR2 YYNGEE, per germline. The CDR3 spans 18 residues. V shed 4 bases, J shed 4 bases, and the junction held 7 bases outside the gene matches. The CDR3 loop reads CASSKGLAGGPGTGELFF. In nucleotides, the CDR3 is TGTGCCAGCAGCAAGGGACTAGCGGGAGGGCCCGGCACCGGGGAGCTGTTTTTT.